The clone carrying this T cell receptor beta chain was counted between two and nine times. The V end was cut by 3 bases, the J end by 5 bases, with 16 bases between. CDR1 and CDR2 from the germline V gene are LNHDA and SQIVND (reference sequence). This CDR3 spans 15 amino acids. This sample was taken from a study of cytomegalovirus exposure and HLA in healthy donors. The donors (healthy individuals) were bone marrow donors. With 60 Vbeta and 13 Jbeta primers, the PCR was carried out. Clones were read by immunoSEQ multiplex PCR, and TCRdb kept only the in-frame ones, dropping some. This table holds fewer than 90,000 clones, roughly 64% found once.

Sequenced: PBMCs. The TCR originated in a man aged 40-50 years in good health and CMV-seropositive. The V and J genes are TRBV19 and TRBJ2-5, with a weak D call TRBD2 (6 bases). The CDR3 reads CASSMLTAGSETQYF. DNA for the CDR3: TGTGCCAGTAGTATGCTGACAGCGGGCTCCGAGACCCAGTACTTC.